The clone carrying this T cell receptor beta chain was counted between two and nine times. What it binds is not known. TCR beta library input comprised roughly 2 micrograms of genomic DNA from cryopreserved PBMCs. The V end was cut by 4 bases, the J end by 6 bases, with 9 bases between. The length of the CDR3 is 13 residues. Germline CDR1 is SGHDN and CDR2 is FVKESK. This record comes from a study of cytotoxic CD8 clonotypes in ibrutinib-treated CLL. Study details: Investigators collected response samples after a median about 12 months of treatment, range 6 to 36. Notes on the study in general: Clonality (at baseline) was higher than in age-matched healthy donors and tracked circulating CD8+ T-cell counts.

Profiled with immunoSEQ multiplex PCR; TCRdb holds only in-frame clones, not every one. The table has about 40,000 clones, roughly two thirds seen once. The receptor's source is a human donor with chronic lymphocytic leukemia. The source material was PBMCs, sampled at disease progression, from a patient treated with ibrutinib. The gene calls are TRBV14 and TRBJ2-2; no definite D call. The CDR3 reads CASSLGIAGELFF. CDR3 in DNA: TGTGCCAGCAGCCTCGGTATCGCCGGGGAGCTGTTTTTT.